The next 9 T cell receptor beta chains were all read from a single sample in a study of OX40 agonist ivuxolimab in advanced cancers. Libraries were prepared through the immunoSEQ multiplex PCR assay. This is the immuneACCESS table as TCRdb keeps it, with only in-frame sequences that have V and J called. A part of the clones is gone; compared with another copy, unresolved V genes explain less than half, and the rest is unexplained. The sample table contains around 20,000 clones; only one count was recorded for 83% of them. The ten largest clones take up less than 9% of the sample. The sample was CD4+ or CD8+ T cells sorted from blood, taken in a trial of the OX40 agonist ivuxolimab. Receptor source: an adult with an advanced solid tumor such as melanoma, head and neck, liver or kidney cancer.

The CDR3 DNA follows: TGTGCCAGCACTACAGGGGTTGGCTACACCTTC. Translation gives CASTTGVGYTF. The gene calls are TRBV6-5 and TRBJ1-2, with 7 bases identical to TRBD1. In germline, CDR1 is MNHEY, CDR2 SVGAGI. V lost 7 bases to trimming and J lost 7 bases; unmatched junction nucleotides: 3. This CDR3 has 11 residues.

This chain connects TRBV19 to TRBJ1-3; D gene ambiguous. The CDR3 loop spans 15 amino acids. Germline CDR1 reads LNHDA; CDR2 reads SQIVND (reference sequence). V was pared by 5 bases and J by 2 bases, with 13 bases between. The CDR3 DNA follows: TGTGCCAGTAGTGTCGGTTGGGGTCCTGGAAACACCATATATTTT. Protein product: CASSVGWGPGNTIYF. Complete variable domain (other parts from reference TRBV19 and TRBJ1-3): DGGITQSPKYLFRKEGQNVTLSCEQNLNHDAMYWYRQDPGQGLRLIYYSQIVNDFQKGDIAEGYSVSREKKESFPLTVTSAQKNPTAFYLCASSVGWGPGNTIYFGEGSWLTVV.

This clone was seen only a few times. The V call is TRBV27, the J call TRBJ2-1; no firm D call. Trimming took off 0 bases at V and 3 bases at J, with 12 bases between the two ends. In germline, CDR1 is MNHEY, CDR2 SMNVEV (reference sequence). This CDR3 is 16 amino acids long. In DNA, the CDR3 is TGTGCCAGCAGTTTATCGGTAGGGCACTACTACAATGAGCAGTTCTTC. Encoded protein: CASSLSVGHYYNEQFF.

The chain carries TRBV11-2 and TRBJ2-7; possibly TRBD2 for D (7 bases). Looked up from germline, CDR1 is SGHAT and CDR2 is FQNNGV. V was shortened by 3 bases and J by 5 bases, with 17 bases between the two germline ends. This CDR3 has 15 residues. This CDR3 is CASSLRPGGGDEQYF. CDR3 DNA sequence: TGTGCCAGCAGCTTGCGCCCCGGAGGGGGGGACGAGCAGTACTTC.

This clone was detected only once. This CDR3 reads CASSLTGGRLDTQYF. The CDR3 DNA sequence: TGTGCCAGCAGCTTAACGGGGGGGCGTCTGGATACGCAGTATTTT. The chain recombines TRBV7-2 with TRBJ2-3; 8 bases align to TRBD2. Trimming cost V 2 bases and J 6 bases; bases outside gene matches: 7. The germline gives CDR1 SGHTA, CDR2 FQGNSA. The CDR3 consists of 15 residues. The variable domain in full, completed from reference TRBV7-2 and TRBJ2-3, reads GAGVSQSPSNKVTEKGKDVELRCDPISGHTALYWYRQSLGQGLEFLIYFQGNSAPDKSGLPSDRFSAERTGGSVSTLTIQRTQQEDSAVYLCASSLTGGRLDTQYFGPGTRLTVL.

The chain uses TRBV27 and TRBJ1-2, with no clear D. V dropped 5 bases and J dropped 8 bases, with 18 bases sitting between them. CDR1 is MNHEY, CDR2 SMNVEV, per germline (reference sequence). The CDR3 runs 14 residues. CDR3 sequence (DNA): TGTGCCAGCAGTCCCCCCAGCCCGATACGGGGCTACACCTTC. Encoded protein: CASSPPSPIRGYTF.

The chain has TRBV7-2 and TRBJ1-5; D may be TRBD1 (6 bases). The germline V and J ends were trimmed by 2 bases and 4 bases, with 12 bases remaining between them. The germline V gene has CDR1 SGHTA and CDR2 FQGNSA. The CDR3 covers 15 residues. CDR3 sequence (DNA): TGTGCCAGCAGCTTATTGACAGGCCGTAATCAGCCCCAGCATTTT. Its protein is CASSLLTGRNQPQHF.

The rearrangement uses TRBV9 and TRBJ1-2; possibly TRBD1 for D (6 bases). V gave up 0 bases and J gave up 8 bases, with 11 bases separating them. The CDR3 has 13 residues. Germline lookup yields CDR1 SGDLS and CDR2 YYNGEE. CDR3 sequence reads: CASSVGGGEGYTF. The CDR3 nucleotides read TGTGCCAGCAGCGTAGGCGGGGGCGAAGGCTACACCTTC.

As regards this clone: One junction end does not reproduce the germline sequence, and a read error may be involved. The chain is built from TRBV7-7 and TRBJ2-5; 11 nucleotides agree with TRBD2. The length of the CDR3 is 16 residues. Germline V CDR1 and CDR2: SSHAT, FNYEAQ (reference sequence). The CDR3 sequence: CASSIALAGGQETQYF. CDR3 in DNA: TGTGCTAGCAGCATCGCGCTAGCGGGGGGACAAGAGACCCAGTACTTC.